This record covers a single T cell receptor beta chain. Its antigen is not identified. Data came from immunoSEQ multiplex PCR; TCRdb stores just in-frame clones and leaves some out. Found here are 200,000 to 250,000 clones, 50% to 80% of them singletons; the top ten hold over 8.5%. The source of the sample is a study of shared clonotypes between healthy human individuals. Findings of the study overall: Depth of sequencing was expected to influence donor clonotype sharing.

The ends were cut back, 0 bases at V and 4 bases at J, with 7 bases in the middle. In germline, CDR1 is GTSNPN, CDR2 SVGIG (reference sequence). The CDR3 consists of 13 residues. Sequenced: memory CD4+ T cells sorted from blood. The subset here: CD45RA-negative fraction. The chain carries TRBV30 and TRBJ1-5; D possibly corresponds to TRBD1 (5 bases). This TCR was recovered from a man aged 25 to 45 in good health. The CDR3 loop reads CAWSVQANQPQHF. CDR3 sequence (DNA): TGTGCCTGGAGTGTACAGGCAAATCAGCCCCAGCATTTT.